A selection of T cell receptor beta chains follows, all from one sample in a study of T cell responses to AZD1222 COVID-19 vaccine. Some clones are missing from TCRdb's copy, which holds only in-frame ones; the method was immunoSEQ multiplex PCR. The sample contains about 150,000 clones, around nine tenths of which appear only once. The sequenced sample was peripheral blood, obtained after recovery from COVID-19. The receptor source for this set is an adult who had recovered from COVID-19. CDR3s include the opening cysteine and the closing phenylalanine or tryptophan. The D gene is left open where the match is weak. The listing skips clone size in some rows; elsewhere it reads once, few, many or a size class.

J gene	D gene	clone size	V gene	CDR3 protein	CDR3 DNA
TRBJ1-2	NA	NA	TRBV28	CASSSPWASGYTF	TGTGCCAGCAGTTCGCCCTGGGCAAGTGGCTACACCTTC
TRBJ1-1	NA	NA	TRBV7-2	CASSLAWGNVLNTEAFF	TGTGCCAGCAGCTTAGCCTGGGGTAATGTGTTGAACACTGAAGCTTTCTTT
TRBJ2-5	NA	NA	TRBV3-1/TRBV3-2	CASSQGRRTTYQETQYF	TGTGCCAGCAGCCAAGGAAGGCGGACGACGTACCAAGAGACCCAGTACTTC
TRBJ2-7	TRBD1	NA	TRBV7-2	CASSRDSRSYEQYF	TGTGCCAGCAGCAGGGACAGCCGCTCCTACGAGCAGTACTTC
TRBJ2-2	TRBD2	NA	TRBV7-3	CASSRGTSGNTGELFF	TGTGCCAGCAGCAGAGGGACTAGCGGGAACACCGGGGAGCTGTTTTTT
TRBJ2-2	NA	NA	TRBV2	CASSPTGRGTGELFF	TGTGCCAGCAGCCCGACCGGGCGCGGCACCGGGGAGCTGTTTTTT
TRBJ1-1	NA	NA	TRBV3-1/TRBV3-2	CASSQTVASNTEAFF	TGTGCCAGCAGCCAAACAGTGGCCTCGAACACTGAAGCTTTCTTT
TRBJ1-2	NA	once	TRBV3-1/TRBV3-2	CASSLLSDAPTF	TGTGCCAGCAGCCTGCTGAGCGACGCCCCCACCTTC
TRBJ1-2	NA	NA	TRBV27	CASRPQGGWSYGYTF	TGTGCCAGCAGGCCCCAGGGAGGGTGGAGCTATGGCTACACCTTC
TRBJ2-5	NA	NA	TRBV3-1/TRBV3-2	CASSRLGNQETQYF	TGTGCCAGCAGCCGTCTAGGAAACCAAGAGACCCAGTACTTC
TRBJ1-2	NA	NA	TRBV28	CASSSREYGYTF	TGTGCCAGCAGTTCCCGAGAGTATGGCTACACCTTC
TRBJ2-7	TRBD1	NA	TRBV5-6	CASGGQGRDEQYF	TGTGCCAGCGGCGGACAGGGTAGGGACGAGCAGTACTTC
TRBJ1-4	TRBD1	NA	TRBV5-5	CASSYRGKGEKLFF	TGTGCCAGCAGCTACAGGGGGAAAGGAGAAAAACTGTTTTTT
TRBJ1-6	NA	NA	TRBV19	CASSTGQNHNSPLHF	TGTGCCAGTAGTACAGGACAGAACCATAATTCACCCCTCCACTTT
TRBJ1-4	NA	NA	TRBV28	CASLQFGEKLFF	TGTGCCAGCCTCCAATTTGGTGAAAAACTGTTTTTT
TRBJ1-1	NA	NA	TRBV12-5	CASGLGGPTEAFF	TGTGCTAGTGGTTTGGGGGGTCCCACTGAAGCTTTCTTT
TRBJ1-3	NA	NA	TRBV28	CASSFLVEPRGNTIYF	TGTGCCAGCAGTTTCTTAGTGGAGCCCCGCGGAAACACCATATATTTT
TRBJ2-5	NA	NA	TRBV7-9	CASSLMREETQYF	TGTGCCAGCAGCCTCATGAGGGAAGAGACCCAGTACTTC
TRBJ2-3	NA	NA	TRBV9	CASSVGAGDTQYF	TGTGCCAGCAGCGTAGGGGCAGGGGATACGCAGTATTTT
TRBJ1-1	NA	NA	TRBV2	CASIGGWLNTEAFF	TGTGCCAGTATTGGGGGTTGGCTGAACACTGAAGCTTTCTTT
TRBJ2-5	TRBD2	NA	TRBV4-2	CASSRYSSGQETQYF	TGTGCCAGCAGCCGATACTCTAGCGGCCAAGAGACCCAGTACTTC
TRBJ1-2	NA	NA	TRBV14	CASSQAGPPLNGYTF	TGTGCCAGCAGCCAAGCCGGGCCGCCCCTTAATGGCTACACCTTC
TRBJ1-5	NA	NA	TRBV18	CASSPRGGGGNQPQHF	TGTGCCAGCTCACCACGGGGAGGGGGGGGCAACCAGCCCCAGCATTTT
TRBJ1-5	NA	NA	TRBV7-3	CASSSDGNNQPQHF	TGTGCCAGCAGCTCGGACGGAAACAATCAGCCCCAGCATTTT
TRBJ2-1	TRBD2	NA	TRBV2	CASSEYLAGLYNEQFF	TGTGCCAGCAGTGAATATCTAGCGGGGCTCTACAATGAGCAGTTCTTC
TRBJ2-5	NA	NA	TRBV12-3/TRBV12-4	CASSYRGQETQYF	TGTGCCAGCAGTTATCGGGGTCAGGAGACCCAGTACTTC
TRBJ2-2	TRBD1	NA	TRBV27	CASTPGGNTGELFF	TGTGCCAGCACCCCAGGGGGGAACACCGGGGAGCTGTTTTTT
TRBJ1-1	TRBD1	NA	TRBV28	CASTGQALNTEAFF	TGTGCCAGCACTGGACAGGCACTGAACACTGAAGCTTTCTTT
TRBJ2-5	TRBD1	NA	TRBV7-3	CASSLTAVGGGETQYF	TGTGCCAGCAGCTTAACCGCAGTAGGGGGCGGGGAGACCCAGTACTTC
TRBJ1-1	TRBD1	once	TRBV19	CASSRQGGTEAFF	TGTGCCAGTAGTCGACAGGGGGGCACTGAAGCTTTCTTT
TRBJ1-4	NA	NA	TRBV6-5	CASSSTPRVDNEKLFF	TGTGCCAGCAGTTCTACCCCCAGGGTTGATAATGAAAAACTGTTTTTT
TRBJ2-7	TRBD1	NA	TRBV3-1/TRBV3-2	CASSPLQGVEQYF	TGTGCCAGCAGCCCTCTCCAGGGGGTCGAGCAGTACTTC
TRBJ1-5	NA	NA	TRBV7-9	CASSPRPGQPQHF	TGTGCCAGCAGCCCGAGGCCTGGTCAGCCCCAGCATTTT
TRBJ1-2	NA	NA	TRBV5-1	CASSLIGGGNYGYTF	TGCGCCAGCAGCTTGATCGGGGGCGGGAACTATGGCTACACCTTC
TRBJ2-5	NA	NA	TRBV7-9	CASSLGPQETQYF	TGTGCCAGCAGCTTAGGTCCCCAAGAGACCCAGTACTTC
TRBJ2-7	NA	NA	TRBV6-2/TRBV6-3	CASSSHDREGYEQYF	TGTGCCAGCAGTTCCCACGACAGGGAGGGCTACGAGCAGTACTTC
TRBJ1-6	NA	NA	TRBV3-1/TRBV3-2	CASSLMGDSPLHF	TGTGCCAGCAGCCTCATGGGGGATTCACCCCTCCACTTT
TRBJ2-7	TRBD2	NA	TRBV10-1	CASSPGRGAGGVNEQYF	TGCGCCAGCAGCCCGGGTCGGGGAGCGGGAGGCGTCAACGAGCAGTACTTC
TRBJ1-4	NA	NA	TRBV7-9	CASSLVGAGEKLFF	TGTGCCAGCAGCTTGGTGGGGGCTGGCGAAAAACTGTTTTTT
TRBJ2-7	TRBD1	once	TRBV7-7	CASSAGTGSSYEQYF	TGTGCCAGCAGCGCAGGGACAGGGAGCTCCTACGAGCAGTACTTC
TRBJ2-7	NA	NA	TRBV9	CASSVAIGYEQYF	TGTGCCAGCAGCGTAGCGATAGGCTACGAGCAGTACTTC
TRBJ1-3	NA	NA	TRBV5-1	CASSSSGTNSGNTIYF	TGCGCCAGCAGCTCGTCCGGGACGAACTCTGGAAACACCATATATTTT
TRBJ2-3	TRBD2	NA	TRBV7-8	CASSLGGLATGKDTQYF	TGTGCCAGCAGCTTAGGGGGACTAGCAACGGGAAAAGATACGCAGTATTTT
TRBJ2-5	NA	NA	TRBV6-5	CASSTGVYPQETQYF	TGTGCCAGCAGTACCGGGGTTTACCCACAAGAGACCCAGTACTTC
TRBJ2-5	TRBD2	NA	TRBV7-7	CASSLGLAVQETQYF	TGTGCCAGCAGCTTGGGACTAGCGGTCCAAGAGACCCAGTACTTC
TRBJ1-6	TRBD1	NA	TRBV9	CASRARDSDNSPLHF	TGTGCCAGCAGGGCGCGGGACAGCGATAATTCACCCCTCCACTTT
TRBJ1-3	NA	NA	TRBV18	CASSPAGPWNTIYF	TGTGCCAGCTCACCAGCAGGGCCGTGGAACACCATATATTTT
TRBJ2-1	TRBD1	NA	TRBV29-1	CSVQTGVPYNEQFF	TGCAGCGTCCAGACAGGGGTACCCTACAATGAGCAGTTCTTC
TRBJ1-2	TRBD1	NA	TRBV6-5	CASSSQGGRHGYTF	TGTGCCAGCAGTTCCCAGGGGGGACGCCATGGCTACACCTTC
TRBJ2-2	TRBD1	NA	TRBV5-4	CASRGTGANTGELFF	TGTGCCAGCAGGGGGACAGGGGCGAACACCGGGGAGCTGTTTTTT